This T cell receptor beta chain was captured by sequencing in a study of OX40 agonist ivuxolimab in advanced cancers. Study-wide results and limits: Researchers did not determine the expanded peripheral T cells' antigen specificity.

Of note for this clone: Antigen: not known.

This CDR3 contains 14 residues. In germline, CDR1 is SQVTM, CDR2 ANQGSEA. V shed 7 bases and J 4 bases; nucleotides not matched to a gene: 10. The protocol was immunoSEQ multiplex PCR, while the TCRdb copy is restricted to in-frame clones and leaves out a portion. This table has around 70,000 clones, 65% to 90% appearing once. The sequencing used CD4+ or CD8+ T cells sorted from blood, collected in a trial of the OX40 agonist ivuxolimab. This chain links TRBV29-1 with TRBJ2-3, with 8 nucleotides matching TRBD2. The receptor comes from an adult with an advanced solid tumor such as melanoma, head and neck, liver or kidney cancer. The CDR3 bases are TGCAGCGCAGCAGCGGGGGAATTGGCAGATACGCAGTATTTT. Protein sequence: CSAAAGELADTQYF.